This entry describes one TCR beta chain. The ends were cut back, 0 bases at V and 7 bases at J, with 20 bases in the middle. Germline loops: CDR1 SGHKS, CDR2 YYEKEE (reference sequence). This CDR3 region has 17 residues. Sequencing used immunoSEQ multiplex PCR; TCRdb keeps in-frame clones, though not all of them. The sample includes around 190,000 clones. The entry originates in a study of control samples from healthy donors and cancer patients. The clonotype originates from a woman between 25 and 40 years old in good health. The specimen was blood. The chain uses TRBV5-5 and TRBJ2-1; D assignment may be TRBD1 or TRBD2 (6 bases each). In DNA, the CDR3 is TGTGCCAGCAGCTTGGAGGGAGGCAGGGGCCGGGGGAATGAGCAGTTCTTC. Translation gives CASSLEGGRGRGNEQFF.